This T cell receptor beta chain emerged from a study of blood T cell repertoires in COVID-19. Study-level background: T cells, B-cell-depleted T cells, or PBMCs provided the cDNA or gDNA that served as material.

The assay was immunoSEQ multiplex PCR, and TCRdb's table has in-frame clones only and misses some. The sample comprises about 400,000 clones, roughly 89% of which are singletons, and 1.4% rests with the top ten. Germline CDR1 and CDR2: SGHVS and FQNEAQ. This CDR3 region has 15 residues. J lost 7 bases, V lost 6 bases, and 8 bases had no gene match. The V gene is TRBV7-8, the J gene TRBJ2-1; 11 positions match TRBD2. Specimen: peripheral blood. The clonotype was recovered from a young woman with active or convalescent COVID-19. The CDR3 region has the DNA TGTGCCAGCAGTCCTGGGGGACTAGCGGTAAATGAGCAGTTCTTC. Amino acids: CASSPGGLAVNEQFF.